Listed below are T cell receptor beta chains from one sample, sequenced in a study of immune evolution from preneoplasia to lung adenocarcinoma. Measured with immunoSEQ multiplex PCR; TCRdb has only the in-frame clones, and not every one. The data hold over 3,500 clones, with roughly 80% observed a single time. Sequencing was done on a sample of FFPE minimally invasive lung adenocarcinoma tissue. These receptors came from a person aged 65 to 85 with lung adenocarcinoma. CDR3s include the opening cysteine and the closing phenylalanine or tryptophan. Fields, in order: J gene, D gene, clone size, V gene, CDR3 DNA, CDR3 protein. A D gene is named only where the DNA matches it firmly. Size values are once, few and many counts, or a class for expanded clones, and some rows have none.

j_gene: TRBJ1-5
d_gene: .
abundance: .
v_gene: TRBV19
CDR3nt: TGTGCCAGTAGTATAATGGCAGGATGGAATCAGCCCCAGCATTTT
CDR3aa: CASSIMAGWNQPQHF

j_gene: TRBJ2-7
d_gene: .
abundance: few
v_gene: TRBV4-1
CDR3nt: TGCGCCAGCAGCCAAGCCGGACAGCTATCCTACGAGCAGTACTTC
CDR3aa: CASSQAGQLSYEQYF

j_gene: TRBJ2-7
d_gene: .
abundance: .
v_gene: TRBV6-5
CDR3nt: TGTGCCATCAGTCCTCGTTCCGATGGGGAATCGCAGTACTTC
CDR3aa: CAISPRSDGESQYF

j_gene: TRBJ2-7
d_gene: .
abundance: .
v_gene: TRBV5-4
CDR3nt: TGTGCCAGCAGCCAGAGTCGTGATGGAGGCGACGAGCAGTACTTC
CDR3aa: CASSQSRDGGDEQYF

j_gene: TRBJ2-6
d_gene: .
abundance: few
v_gene: TRBV2
CDR3nt: TGTGCCAGCAGTGCGTCCAGTTACCGTACAAAGTCGGGCCAACTCCTGACTTTC
CDR3aa: CASSASSYRTKSGQLLTF

j_gene: TRBJ2-7
d_gene: .
abundance: .
v_gene: TRBV14
CDR3nt: TGTGCCAGCAGCCAGGCACGGGACCCACAATACGAGCAGTACTTC
CDR3aa: CASSQARDPQYEQYF

j_gene: TRBJ1-2
d_gene: .
abundance: .
v_gene: TRBV15
CDR3nt: TGTGCCACCAGCAGAGAAAGCGGAAACTATGGCTACACCTTC
CDR3aa: CATSRESGNYGYTF

j_gene: TRBJ1-1
d_gene: TRBD1
abundance: .
v_gene: TRBV25-1
CDR3nt: TGTGCCAGCAGTGAACAGGGGGGACCTGAAGCTTTCTTT
CDR3aa: CASSEQGGPEAFF

j_gene: TRBJ2-2
d_gene: .
abundance: .
v_gene: TRBV19
CDR3nt: TGTGCCAGTACCCCCCCTAGGGGAACCGGGGAGCTGTTTTTT
CDR3aa: CASTPPRGTGELFF

j_gene: TRBJ2-3
d_gene: .
abundance: .
v_gene: TRBV5-5
CDR3nt: TGTGCCAGCAGCTACTCGACTAGGGTTCCCGATACGCAGTATTTT
CDR3aa: CASSYSTRVPDTQYF

j_gene: TRBJ1-1
d_gene: .
abundance: .
v_gene: TRBV25-1
CDR3nt: TGTGCCAGCAGTGAAGGGATCACTGAAGCTTTCTTT
CDR3aa: CASSEGITEAFF

j_gene: TRBJ2-7
d_gene: .
abundance: .
v_gene: TRBV9
CDR3nt: TGTGCCAGCAGCGTAGGTCCGGACTACTCCTACGAGCAGTACTTC
CDR3aa: CASSVGPDYSYEQYF

j_gene: TRBJ1-3
d_gene: .
abundance: once
v_gene: TRBV18
CDR3nt: TGTGCCAGCTCAACTACGAACAGGGTGTCTGGAAACACCATATATTTT
CDR3aa: CASSTTNRVSGNTIYF

j_gene: TRBJ2-2
d_gene: .
abundance: once
v_gene: TRBV9
CDR3nt: TGTGCCAGCAGCGTAGACGGACATAGGTCCACCGGGGAGCTGTTTTTT
CDR3aa: CASSVDGHRSTGELFF

j_gene: TRBJ1-6
d_gene: .
abundance: .
v_gene: TRBV5-1
CDR3nt: TGCGCCAGCAGCTTGGAGGGGAGGACCTATAATTCACCCCTCCACTTT
CDR3aa: CASSLEGRTYNSPLHF

j_gene: TRBJ2-2
d_gene: .
abundance: .
v_gene: TRBV4-3
CDR3nt: TGCGCCAGCAGCCCAACAGGGAATACCGGGGAGCTGTTTTTT
CDR3aa: CASSPTGNTGELFF

j_gene: TRBJ2-5
d_gene: .
abundance: .
v_gene: TRBV5-6
CDR3nt: TGTGCCTCCCTAAGGGGGAGGGGGACATATATGACAGAGACCCAGTACTTC
CDR3aa: CASLRGRGTYMTETQYF

j_gene: TRBJ2-7
d_gene: .
abundance: .
v_gene: TRBV2
CDR3nt: TGTGCCAGCAGTGAAACTGGGGCCCAAACCTACGAGCAGTACTTC
CDR3aa: CASSETGAQTYEQYF

j_gene: TRBJ1-5
d_gene: .
abundance: .
v_gene: TRBV18
CDR3nt: TGTGCCAGCTCACGATCTCGAGGGGGCAATCAGCCCCAGCATTTT
CDR3aa: CASSRSRGGNQPQHF

j_gene: TRBJ1-5
d_gene: .
abundance: .
v_gene: TRBV7-8
CDR3nt: TGTGCCAGCAGCTTAGATCCCGGTCAGCCCCAGCATTTT
CDR3aa: CASSLDPGQPQHF

j_gene: TRBJ2-7
d_gene: .
abundance: .
v_gene: TRBV7-2
CDR3nt: TGTGCCAGCAGCTCCGCCTTAGGGACCGAGCAGTACTTC
CDR3aa: CASSSALGTEQYF

j_gene: TRBJ1-1
d_gene: .
abundance: .
v_gene: TRBV6-5
CDR3nt: TGTGCCAGCAGCCAAAAGTTGGGGCCGACTGAAGCTTTCTTT
CDR3aa: CASSQKLGPTEAFF

j_gene: TRBJ2-1
d_gene: .
abundance: .
v_gene: TRBV27
CDR3nt: TGTGCCTCCAGAGGGGGGGGGTCTTACTACAATGAGCAGTTCTTC
CDR3aa: CASRGGGSYYNEQFF

j_gene: TRBJ2-3
d_gene: .
abundance: .
v_gene: TRBV11-2
CDR3nt: TGTGCCAGCCTCGTAGAGAAGGGAACGGCAGATACGCAGTATTTT
CDR3aa: CASLVEKGTADTQYF

j_gene: TRBJ2-7
d_gene: .
abundance: .
v_gene: TRBV29-1
CDR3nt: TGCAGCGTCACTGGGGGGCACTACGAGCAGTACTTC
CDR3aa: CSVTGGHYEQYF

j_gene: TRBJ1-1
d_gene: .
abundance: .
v_gene: TRBV7-9
CDR3nt: TGTGCCAGCAGCTTAGTCAGGAACACTGAAGCTTTCTTT
CDR3aa: CASSLVRNTEAFF

j_gene: TRBJ2-2
d_gene: .
abundance: .
v_gene: TRBV4-2
CDR3nt: TGTGCCAGCAGCCTAAACGGGGGGAACACCGGGGAGCTGTTTTTT
CDR3aa: CASSLNGGNTGELFF

j_gene: TRBJ2-5
d_gene: TRBD1
abundance: .
v_gene: TRBV4-1
CDR3nt: TGCGCCAGCAGCCAAGATCGGGCAGGGGGACGAGAGACCCAGTACTTC
CDR3aa: CASSQDRAGGRETQYF

j_gene: TRBJ2-7
d_gene: .
abundance: .
v_gene: TRBV30
CDR3nt: TGTGCCTGGAGCGAGTTCCCCGTACCCGAGCAGTACTTC
CDR3aa: CAWSEFPVPEQYF

j_gene: TRBJ1-6
d_gene: .
abundance: few
v_gene: TRBV4-2
CDR3nt: TGTGCCAGCAGCTATGGCTCGGGGGTCTCACCCCTCCACTTT
CDR3aa: CASSYGSGVSPLHF

j_gene: TRBJ2-1
d_gene: .
abundance: .
v_gene: TRBV29-1
CDR3nt: TGCAGCGTCGAAACCGGGAAGGATGAGCAGTTCTTC
CDR3aa: CSVETGKDEQFF

j_gene: TRBJ1-4
d_gene: .
abundance: .
v_gene: TRBV7-9
CDR3nt: TGTGCCAGCATGATTAATGAAAAACTGTTTTTT
CDR3aa: CASMINEKLFF

j_gene: TRBJ1-4
d_gene: .
abundance: .
v_gene: TRBV15
CDR3nt: TGTGCCACCAGAATGACAACTAATGAAAAACTGTTTTTT
CDR3aa: CATRMTTNEKLFF

j_gene: TRBJ2-2
d_gene: TRBD1
abundance: .
v_gene: TRBV5-5
CDR3nt: TGTGCCAGCAGCTTGTTTGACAGGGTTCGCTCCGGGGAGCTGTTTTTT
CDR3aa: CASSLFDRVRSGELFF

j_gene: TRBJ2-7
d_gene: TRBD1
abundance: few
v_gene: TRBV19
CDR3nt: TGTGCCAGTAGGGGACAGGGTCTACAGGAGCAGTACTTC
CDR3aa: CASRGQGLQEQYF

j_gene: TRBJ2-1
d_gene: .
abundance: once
v_gene: TRBV5-8
CDR3nt: TGTGCCAGCAGCTCAACTAGAAGCTACAATGAGCAGTTCTTC
CDR3aa: CASSSTRSYNEQFF

j_gene: TRBJ1-1
d_gene: .
abundance: .
v_gene: TRBV7-2
CDR3nt: TGTGCCAGCAGCCGTCAGGGAGCCGCTGAAGCTTTCTTT
CDR3aa: CASSRQGAAEAFF

j_gene: TRBJ1-1
d_gene: .
abundance: .
v_gene: TRBV11-1
CDR3nt: TGTGCCAGCAGCTTCCAGCAGAACACTGAAGCTTTCTTT
CDR3aa: CASSFQQNTEAFF

j_gene: TRBJ1-2
d_gene: .
abundance: .
v_gene: TRBV6-6
CDR3nt: TGTGCCAGCAGTTACCCCGGGGGCTACACCTTC
CDR3aa: CASSYPGGYTF

j_gene: TRBJ1-6
d_gene: .
abundance: .
v_gene: TRBV5-1
CDR3nt: TGCGCCAGCAGCCCCAGCCAGGCCTTTAATTCACCCCTCCACTTT
CDR3aa: CASSPSQAFNSPLHF

j_gene: TRBJ1-1
d_gene: .
abundance: .
v_gene: TRBV6-5
CDR3nt: TGTGCCAGCAATCCACAGGGACAGAACACTGAAGCTTTCTTT
CDR3aa: CASNPQGQNTEAFF

j_gene: TRBJ2-5
d_gene: TRBD1
abundance: .
v_gene: TRBV5-1
CDR3nt: TGCGCCAGCACCAGGCAGGGGGCTACGGCGGAGACCCAGTACTTC
CDR3aa: CASTRQGATAETQYF

j_gene: TRBJ1-1
d_gene: TRBD1
abundance: .
v_gene: TRBV9
CDR3nt: TGTGCCAGCAGCGTTGACCCGACAGGGGGCACTGAAGCTTTCTTT
CDR3aa: CASSVDPTGGTEAFF

j_gene: TRBJ2-1
d_gene: TRBD2
abundance: .
v_gene: TRBV9
CDR3nt: TGTGCCAGCAGCCAAAGCGGGAGCCGCCACAATGAGCAGTTCTTC
CDR3aa: CASSQSGSRHNEQFF

j_gene: TRBJ2-3
d_gene: TRBD2
abundance: once
v_gene: TRBV4-1
CDR3nt: TGCGCCAGCAGCCAAGAGACTAGCCGGAAGCAGTATTTT
CDR3aa: CASSQETSRKQYF